These T cell receptor beta chains were read from a single sample in a study of beta chain features in type 1 diabetes. Profiled with immunoSEQ multiplex PCR; TCRdb holds only in-frame clones, not every one. The sample shows about 120,000 clones, roughly 17% of them seen only once. Sequenced sample: central memory CD4+ T cells from blood. These receptors were taken from a man younger than 35 with type 1 diabetes. The CDR3 runs from the conserved cysteine through the conserved F or W. D genes are given only for firm matches. The size field is filled for only some rows; it gives once, few, many or a size class.

d_call: NA; v_call: TRBV10-3; j_call: TRBJ1-5; clone_size: NA; cdr3_nt: TGTGCCATCAGTCCAGGGTACAGCAATCAGCCCCAGCATTTT; cdr3_aa: CAISPGYSNQPQHF
d_call: NA; v_call: TRBV7-9; j_call: TRBJ1-4; clone_size: few; cdr3_nt: TGTGCCAGCAGCTTTTCTAATGAAAAACTGTTTTTT; cdr3_aa: CASSFSNEKLFF
d_call: TRBD1; v_call: TRBV27; j_call: TRBJ1-4; clone_size: few; cdr3_nt: TGTGCCAGCAGTGTGGGACAGGGGGCGGTTGAAAAACTGTTTTTT; cdr3_aa: CASSVGQGAVEKLFF
d_call: NA; v_call: TRBV30; j_call: TRBJ2-1; clone_size: NA; cdr3_nt: TGTGCCTGGACTACCCAAATTGGCAATGAGCAGTTCTTC; cdr3_aa: CAWTTQIGNEQFF
d_call: TRBD1; v_call: TRBV4-3; j_call: TRBJ1-4; clone_size: few; cdr3_nt: TGCGCCAGCAGCCAAGGCCCCCCGGGACAGGGACTGGGGGAAAAACTGTTTTTT; cdr3_aa: CASSQGPPGQGLGEKLFF
d_call: TRBD2; v_call: TRBV7-2; j_call: TRBJ2-5; clone_size: NA; cdr3_nt: TGTGCCAGCAGCCCGGGGGGGGGTCTTCGGGAGACCCAGTACTTC; cdr3_aa: CASSPGGGLRETQYF
d_call: TRBD1; v_call: TRBV6-5; j_call: TRBJ1-2; clone_size: NA; cdr3_nt: TGTGCCAGCAGTCCAGGGACAGGTTACTATGGCTACACCTTC; cdr3_aa: CASSPGTGYYGYTF
d_call: TRBD2; v_call: TRBV5-1; j_call: TRBJ2-5; clone_size: few; cdr3_nt: TGCGCCAGCAGCAGTGGACTAGCGGGAGTACGGGCGGCGGAGACCCAGTACTTC; cdr3_aa: CASSSGLAGVRAAETQYF
d_call: TRBD2; v_call: TRBV28; j_call: TRBJ2-1; clone_size: few; cdr3_nt: TGTGCCAGCAGTTTTTGGGAGGGGTCCTACAATGAGCAGTTCTTC; cdr3_aa: CASSFWEGSYNEQFF
d_call: TRBD1; v_call: TRBV7-2; j_call: TRBJ1-4; clone_size: few; cdr3_nt: TGTGCCAGCAGCCGGGACAGCCTTAATGAAAAACTGTTTTTT; cdr3_aa: CASSRDSLNEKLFF
d_call: TRBD1; v_call: TRBV4-2; j_call: TRBJ2-5; clone_size: NA; cdr3_nt: TGTGCCAGCAGCCAACGTCTGGGACAGGGTGAAGAGACCCAGTACTTC; cdr3_aa: CASSQRLGQGEETQYF
d_call: TRBD1; v_call: TRBV18; j_call: TRBJ2-1; clone_size: few; cdr3_nt: TGTGCCAGCTCACCAGGGACAGGGTCCGTCAATGAGCAGTTCTTC; cdr3_aa: CASSPGTGSVNEQFF
d_call: NA; v_call: TRBV11-1; j_call: TRBJ2-5; clone_size: NA; cdr3_nt: TGTGCCAGCAGCTTTCCTGGATCCGGGACAGAGACCCAGTACTTC; cdr3_aa: CASSFPGSGTETQYF
d_call: TRBD1; v_call: TRBV19; j_call: TRBJ2-5; clone_size: NA; cdr3_nt: TGTGCCAGTAGTATCGGACAGGGGTCGTACCAAGAGACCCAGTACTTC; cdr3_aa: CASSIGQGSYQETQYF
d_call: TRBD1; v_call: TRBV28; j_call: TRBJ2-6; clone_size: medium-sized; cdr3_nt: TGTGCCAGCAGCAGAATCACAGGGGCTGGGGCCAACGTCCTGACTTTC; cdr3_aa: CASSRITGAGANVLTF
d_call: NA; v_call: TRBV28; j_call: TRBJ2-1; clone_size: few; cdr3_nt: TGTGCCAGCATCCCAACTCTTGACCAAGCCTACAATGAGCAGTTCTTC; cdr3_aa: CASIPTLDQAYNEQFF
d_call: NA; v_call: TRBV5-4; j_call: TRBJ2-7; clone_size: NA; cdr3_nt: TGTGCCAGCAGCTTGGAAGGGCCCCAGGGCGCCGAGCAGTACTTC; cdr3_aa: CASSLEGPQGAEQYF
d_call: TRBD2; v_call: TRBV9; j_call: TRBJ2-1; clone_size: few; cdr3_nt: TGTGCCAGCAGCGTAGCGGGAGGCTCCTACAATGAGCAGTTCTTC; cdr3_aa: CASSVAGGSYNEQFF
d_call: NA; v_call: TRBV4-3; j_call: TRBJ1-1; clone_size: NA; cdr3_nt: TGCGCCAGCAGCCTTGGGCAGGTAGGCACTGAAGCTTTCTTT; cdr3_aa: CASSLGQVGTEAFF
d_call: NA; v_call: TRBV7-2; j_call: TRBJ1-2; clone_size: NA; cdr3_nt: TGTGCCAGCAGCCGACTTGGGGACTATGGCTACACCTTC; cdr3_aa: CASSRLGDYGYTF
d_call: NA; v_call: TRBV13; j_call: TRBJ1-5; clone_size: NA; cdr3_nt: TGTGCCAGCAGCCCCTGGGGGCAGCCCCAGCATTTT; cdr3_aa: CASSPWGQPQHF
d_call: TRBD1; v_call: TRBV7-2; j_call: TRBJ2-7; clone_size: once; cdr3_nt: TGTGCCAGCAGCTTAACGGACAGGGTACACGAGCAGTACTTC; cdr3_aa: CASSLTDRVHEQYF
d_call: NA; v_call: TRBV19; j_call: TRBJ2-5; clone_size: few; cdr3_nt: TGTGCCAGTAGTATGGAGTTCCCGCCGGAGACCCAGTACTTC; cdr3_aa: CASSMEFPPETQYF
d_call: TRBD2; v_call: TRBV7-2; j_call: TRBJ2-7; clone_size: NA; cdr3_nt: TGTGCCAGCAGCCGCGGGGGGCACCAGCGGTTATACGAGCAGTACTTC; cdr3_aa: CASSRGGHQRLYEQYF
d_call: NA; v_call: TRBV9; j_call: TRBJ2-2; clone_size: NA; cdr3_nt: TGTGCCAGCAGCTCCCCATCCTACACCGGGGAGCTGTTTTTT; cdr3_aa: CASSSPSYTGELFF
d_call: TRBD1; v_call: TRBV10-3; j_call: TRBJ2-5; clone_size: NA; cdr3_nt: TGTGCCATCAGCGCCCGGGACAGGGGTTTGGAGACCCAGTACTTC; cdr3_aa: CAISARDRGLETQYF
d_call: NA; v_call: TRBV29-1; j_call: TRBJ2-7; clone_size: few; cdr3_nt: TGCAGCGGTGTGAGCGAGCAGTACTTC; cdr3_aa: CSGVSEQYF
d_call: NA; v_call: TRBV7-3; j_call: TRBJ2-3; clone_size: NA; cdr3_nt: TGTGCCGGGCAACTGGGGGTTTACACAGATACGCAGTATTTT; cdr3_aa: CAGQLGVYTDTQYF
d_call: TRBD2; v_call: TRBV9; j_call: TRBJ2-1; clone_size: NA; cdr3_nt: TGTGCCAGCAGCAGGACTAGCGGACCATCAGCTGAGCAGTTCTTC; cdr3_aa: CASSRTSGPSAEQFF
d_call: NA; v_call: TRBV25-1; j_call: TRBJ1-3; clone_size: NA; cdr3_nt: TGTGCCAGCAGTGAACTCCCCTCTGGAAACACCATATATTTT; cdr3_aa: CASSELPSGNTIYF
d_call: NA; v_call: TRBV5-4; j_call: TRBJ2-6; clone_size: few; cdr3_nt: TGTGCCAGCAGCTCCCAGCCTGGGGCCAACGTCCTGACTTTC; cdr3_aa: CASSSQPGANVLTF
d_call: NA; v_call: TRBV11-2; j_call: TRBJ2-3; clone_size: few; cdr3_nt: TGTGCCAGCAGCTTAAGTCTCGATACGCAGTATTTT; cdr3_aa: CASSLSLDTQYF
d_call: NA; v_call: TRBV11-2; j_call: TRBJ2-1; clone_size: NA; cdr3_nt: TGTGCCAGCAGCTCCGTTCGGGGGTCCTACAATGAGCAGTTCTTC; cdr3_aa: CASSSVRGSYNEQFF
d_call: NA; v_call: TRBV4-1; j_call: TRBJ1-2; clone_size: NA; cdr3_nt: TGCGCCAGCAGCCAAGGAGGGGTTTCCTATGGCTACACCTTC; cdr3_aa: CASSQGGVSYGYTF
d_call: NA; v_call: TRBV6-5; j_call: TRBJ2-5; clone_size: NA; cdr3_nt: TGTGCCAGCAGTTACGCAGGGCGGCTTGAGACCCAGTACTTC; cdr3_aa: CASSYAGRLETQYF
d_call: NA; v_call: TRBV30; j_call: TRBJ2-3; clone_size: NA; cdr3_nt: TGTGCCTGGTCGCAAGATACGCAGTATTTT; cdr3_aa: CAWSQDTQYF
d_call: NA; v_call: TRBV27; j_call: TRBJ2-3; clone_size: few; cdr3_nt: TGTGCCAGCAGTCGGACAGCTACAGATACGCAGTATTTT; cdr3_aa: CASSRTATDTQYF
d_call: NA; v_call: TRBV30; j_call: TRBJ1-2; clone_size: NA; cdr3_nt: TGTGCCTGGAGTATTGTAGACAAGGGCGGCTATGGCTACACCTTC; cdr3_aa: CAWSIVDKGGYGYTF
d_call: TRBD1; v_call: TRBV30; j_call: TRBJ2-7; clone_size: few; cdr3_nt: TGTGCCCTAGAACTTCGGACAGGGGGCGAGCAGTACTTC; cdr3_aa: CALELRTGGEQYF
d_call: NA; v_call: TRBV5-1; j_call: TRBJ2-3; clone_size: NA; cdr3_nt: TGCGCCAGCAGCGAGGGCAGTGTCGAAGATACGCAGTATTTT; cdr3_aa: CASSEGSVEDTQYF
d_call: TRBD1; v_call: TRBV9; j_call: TRBJ2-5; clone_size: few; cdr3_nt: TGTGCCAGCAGCGTGAACAGGGGGAGGGAGACCCAGTACTTC; cdr3_aa: CASSVNRGRETQYF
d_call: TRBD1; v_call: TRBV30; j_call: TRBJ1-5; clone_size: NA; cdr3_nt: TGTGCCTGGAGCTATGACAGGGGCTCCCCGAAGCCCCAGCATTTT; cdr3_aa: CAWSYDRGSPKPQHF
d_call: NA; v_call: TRBV30; j_call: TRBJ2-7; clone_size: few; cdr3_nt: TGTGCCTGGAGTGTCGCCGGGCCTGTGGGCTACGAGCAGTACTTC; cdr3_aa: CAWSVAGPVGYEQYF
d_call: NA; v_call: TRBV7-2; j_call: TRBJ2-3; clone_size: few; cdr3_nt: TGTGCCAGCAGCCTAATGACAGATACGCAGTATTTT; cdr3_aa: CASSLMTDTQYF
d_call: TRBD2; v_call: TRBV7-2; j_call: TRBJ2-7; clone_size: NA; cdr3_nt: TGTGCCAGCAGCTTAGATGGCGGGAGGGCTTACGAGCAGTACTTC; cdr3_aa: CASSLDGGRAYEQYF
d_call: TRBD1; v_call: TRBV9; j_call: TRBJ1-2; clone_size: NA; cdr3_nt: TGTGCCAGCAGCGTAGAGGGACAGGGGGTACAGGGCTACACCTTC; cdr3_aa: CASSVEGQGVQGYTF
d_call: NA; v_call: TRBV5-1; j_call: TRBJ2-3; clone_size: few; cdr3_nt: TGCGCCAGCAGCTTAGACTTAGATACGCAGTATTTT; cdr3_aa: CASSLDLDTQYF
d_call: NA; v_call: TRBV6-5; j_call: TRBJ1-1; clone_size: NA; cdr3_nt: TGTGCCAGCAGTACCACAGGGACTGAAGCTTTCTTT; cdr3_aa: CASSTTGTEAFF
d_call: TRBD1; v_call: TRBV7-7; j_call: TRBJ2-7; clone_size: NA; cdr3_nt: TGTGCTAGCAGCTTAGACGGGACAGGCCCCTACGAGCAGTACTTC; cdr3_aa: CASSLDGTGPYEQYF
d_call: NA; v_call: TRBV12-5; j_call: TRBJ2-1; clone_size: few; cdr3_nt: TGTGCTAGTGGTTTGGGGGTCGCCCTAAACAATGAGCAGTTCTTC; cdr3_aa: CASGLGVALNNEQFF
d_call: NA; v_call: TRBV15; j_call: TRBJ1-2; clone_size: NA; cdr3_nt: TGTGCCACCAGCAGACTTACGCCGGATGGCTACACCTTC; cdr3_aa: CATSRLTPDGYTF
d_call: NA; v_call: TRBV28; j_call: TRBJ1-1; clone_size: NA; cdr3_nt: TGTGCCAGCAGTTTATGGGAGCGGGAAGCTTTCTTT; cdr3_aa: CASSLWEREAFF
d_call: NA; v_call: TRBV11-2; j_call: TRBJ2-2; clone_size: NA; cdr3_nt: TGTGCCAGCAGCAACCAGAACACCGGGGAGCTGTTTTTT; cdr3_aa: CASSNQNTGELFF
d_call: NA; v_call: TRBV27; j_call: TRBJ2-1; clone_size: NA; cdr3_nt: TGTGCCAGCAGTTTGCGACCCATGGGAGACAATGAGCAGTTCTTC; cdr3_aa: CASSLRPMGDNEQFF
d_call: NA; v_call: TRBV27; j_call: TRBJ2-5; clone_size: NA; cdr3_nt: TGTGCCAGCAGTGTACACGGAGGGGAAGAGACCCAGTACTTC; cdr3_aa: CASSVHGGEETQYF
d_call: TRBD1; v_call: TRBV30; j_call: TRBJ2-1; clone_size: few; cdr3_nt: TGTGCCTGGAGTCTCCCCGACAGGGGGTTTTTCAATGAGCAGTTCTTC; cdr3_aa: CAWSLPDRGFFNEQFF